This TCR beta chain is from a study of cytomegalovirus exposure and HLA in healthy donors. The primer mix had 60 Vbeta and 13 Jbeta primers. Original processing notes: Later work found approximately 87 million unique TCR beta chains, with 9.5 million to 14 million shared. Using immunoSEQ multiplex PCR, the repertoire was profiled, and TCRdb retains in-frame clones only, with some absent. Clonal size and the V and J genes are those of that table, whereas D and trimming came from the DNA. The sample yields 110,000 or so clones, 77% seen once. This clone was observed a few times. The antigen is not known. J lost 7 bases, V lost 2 bases, and 5 bases had no gene match. The CDR3 spans 15 residues. From germline, CDR1 is MNHNS and CDR2 SASEGT. Study results and caveats: Later work found that TCR association rates differed between HLA loci; DRB1 had the most and HLA-C the fewest. Immune exposure was documented only through CMV serostatus. Accurate HLA-A and HLA-B prediction from TCR beta sequences was reported for most subjects.

The chain is built from TRBV6-1 and TRBJ2-1, with 10 bases fitting TRBD2. The clonotype comes from a man aged 45-65 years in good health and CMV-seropositive. The specimen was PBMCs. This CDR3 is CASSERETSGNEQFF. The CDR3, as DNA: TGTGCCAGCAGTGAAAGAGAGACTAGCGGGAATGAGCAGTTCTTC.